Detailed here is one T cell receptor (beta chain). The sample originates from a study of blood T cell repertoires in COVID-19. Across the study: PBMCs, B-cell-depleted T cells, or T cells provided the cDNA or gDNA that made up the material.

CDR3 size: 15 residues. In germline, CDR1 is LGHNA, CDR2 YSLEER. V dropped 4 bases and J dropped 5; count of bases not matched to a gene: 3. In the authors' methods: Quantification of nucleated cells was approximated via reference gene primer amplification. The protocol was immunoSEQ multiplex PCR, while the TCRdb copy is restricted to in-frame clones and leaves out a portion. That table supplies the V and J calls and clone size; D and trimming were determined from the DNA. The table records under 250,000 clones, 92% of them present only once. The clonotype comes from a man between 60 and 75 years old with COVID-19, enrolled during active disease. This rearrangement joins TRBV4-3 to TRBJ2-2; 11 nucleotides agree with TRBD1. The sample consisted of peripheral blood. CDR3 sequence (DNA): TGCGCCAGCAGCCCGGACAGGGGGCCGACCGGGGAGCTGTTTTTT. It translates to CASSPDRGPTGELFF.